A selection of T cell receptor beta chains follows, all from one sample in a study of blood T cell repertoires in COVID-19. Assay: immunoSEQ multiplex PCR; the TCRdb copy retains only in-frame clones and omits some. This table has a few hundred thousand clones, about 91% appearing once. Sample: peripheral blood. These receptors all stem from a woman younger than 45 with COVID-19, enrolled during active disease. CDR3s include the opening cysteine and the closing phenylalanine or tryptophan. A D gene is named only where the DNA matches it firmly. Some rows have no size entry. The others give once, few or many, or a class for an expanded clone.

CDR3 protein: CASSQVRTAIYGYTF
CDR3 DNA: TGCGCCAGCAGCCAAGTAAGGACAGCTATCTATGGCTACACCTTC
D gene: -
J gene: TRBJ1-2
clone size: -
V gene: TRBV4-1

CDR3 protein: CASSLAPRGGEGEQFF
CDR3 DNA: TGTGCCAGCAGCTTGGCCCCGAGGGGGGGCGAAGGGGAGCAGTTCTTC
D gene: -
J gene: TRBJ2-1
clone size: once
V gene: TRBV5-5

CDR3 protein: CASSLVTAGDTQYF
CDR3 DNA: TGTGCCAGCAGCTTAGTGACGGCGGGAGATACGCAGTATTTT
D gene: -
J gene: TRBJ2-3
clone size: -
V gene: TRBV7-2

CDR3 protein: CATSAQTGEDTEAFF
CDR3 DNA: TGTGCCACCAGTGCGCAGACAGGGGAGGACACTGAAGCTTTCTTT
D gene: TRBD1
J gene: TRBJ1-1
clone size: few
V gene: TRBV24-1

CDR3 protein: CASTPYTGELFF
CDR3 DNA: TGTGCCAGTACCCCGTACACCGGGGAGCTGTTTTTT
D gene: -
J gene: TRBJ2-2
clone size: -
V gene: TRBV19

CDR3 protein: CATSREGTIRDTQYF
CDR3 DNA: TGTGCCACCAGCAGAGAGGGGACTATCCGGGATACGCAGTATTTT
D gene: TRBD2
J gene: TRBJ2-3
clone size: -
V gene: TRBV15

CDR3 protein: CASTKTSGGADEQFF
CDR3 DNA: TGTGCCAGCACCAAGACTAGCGGGGGGGCCGATGAGCAGTTCTTC
D gene: TRBD2
J gene: TRBJ2-1
clone size: -
V gene: TRBV9

CDR3 protein: CASSFDPRAEAFF
CDR3 DNA: TGTGCCAGCAGCTTTGACCCGAGGGCTGAAGCTTTCTTT
D gene: -
J gene: TRBJ1-1
clone size: -
V gene: TRBV7-2

CDR3 protein: CASSYSLAGGPRETQYF
CDR3 DNA: TGTGCCAGCAGTTACTCCCTAGCGGGGGGGCCTAGAGAGACCCAGTACTTC
D gene: TRBD2
J gene: TRBJ2-5
clone size: -
V gene: TRBV6-2/TRBV6-3

CDR3 protein: CASSLSGGMNTEAFF
CDR3 DNA: TGTGCCAGCAGCTTAAGCGGGGGTATGAACACTGAAGCTTTCTTT
D gene: -
J gene: TRBJ1-1
clone size: -
V gene: TRBV7-3

CDR3 protein: CASSPEHQINQPQHF
CDR3 DNA: TGTGCCAGCAGCCCGGAGCATCAGATCAATCAGCCCCAGCATTTT
D gene: -
J gene: TRBJ1-5
clone size: -
V gene: TRBV4-2

CDR3 protein: CGQGGGELFF
CDR3 DNA: TGTGGCCAGGGAGGGGGGGAGCTGTTTTTT
D gene: TRBD2
J gene: TRBJ2-2
clone size: -
V gene: TRBV6-5

CDR3 protein: CSVEVPDTGYGYTF
CDR3 DNA: TGCAGCGTTGAAGTCCCCGACACAGGGTATGGCTACACCTTC
D gene: -
J gene: TRBJ1-2
clone size: -
V gene: TRBV29-1

CDR3 protein: CASSTGQADEKLFF
CDR3 DNA: TGCGCCAGCAGCACGGGACAGGCGGATGAAAAACTGTTTTTT
D gene: TRBD1
J gene: TRBJ1-4
clone size: -
V gene: TRBV5-1

CDR3 protein: CASSLGWTGGASYNSPLHF
CDR3 DNA: TGTGCCAGCAGCTTAGGCTGGACGGGGGGCGCCTCCTATAATTCACCCCTCCACTTT
D gene: -
J gene: TRBJ1-6
clone size: -
V gene: TRBV7-2

CDR3 protein: CSVPNEGQTNFF
CDR3 DNA: TGCAGCGTGCCGAATGAGGGACAGACTAATTTCTTT
D gene: TRBD1
J gene: TRBJ1-1
clone size: -
V gene: TRBV29-1

CDR3 protein: CASSGQGDQPQHF
CDR3 DNA: TGTGCCAGCAGTGGACAGGGGGATCAGCCCCAGCATTTT
D gene: TRBD1
J gene: TRBJ1-5
clone size: -
V gene: TRBV12-3/TRBV12-4

CDR3 protein: CASSSTSGFQETQYF
CDR3 DNA: TGTGCCAGCTCTTCGACTAGCGGGTTCCAAGAGACCCAGTACTTC
D gene: TRBD2
J gene: TRBJ2-5
clone size: -
V gene: TRBV18

CDR3 protein: CASSIGGPRPPLHF
CDR3 DNA: TGTGCCAGTAGTATAGGGGGGCCGCGGCCACCCCTCCACTTT
D gene: -
J gene: TRBJ1-6
clone size: once
V gene: TRBV19

CDR3 protein: CASSFFQGSSPLHF
CDR3 DNA: TGTGCCAGCAGCTTCTTCCAGGGCAGTTCACCCCTCCACTTT
D gene: -
J gene: TRBJ1-6
clone size: few
V gene: TRBV5-6

CDR3 protein: CASSRSSKPQHF
CDR3 DNA: TGTGCCAGCAGTCGGTCGTCCAAACCCCAGCATTTT
D gene: -
J gene: TRBJ1-5
clone size: -
V gene: TRBV2

CDR3 protein: CASSQDERGYYNEQFF
CDR3 DNA: TGCGCCAGCAGCCAAGATGAACGGGGGTACTACAATGAGCAGTTCTTC
D gene: -
J gene: TRBJ2-1
clone size: once
V gene: TRBV4-1

CDR3 protein: CASSLFGTDVYSNQPQHF
CDR3 DNA: TGTGCCAGCAGTTTATTTGGGACAGACGTTTATAGCAATCAGCCCCAGCATTTT
D gene: TRBD1
J gene: TRBJ1-5
clone size: -
V gene: TRBV28

CDR3 protein: CASSIGVDYGYTF
CDR3 DNA: TGTGCCAGTAGTATTGGAGTGGACTATGGCTACACCTTC
D gene: -
J gene: TRBJ1-2
clone size: -
V gene: TRBV19

CDR3 protein: CASRRTAANTEAFF
CDR3 DNA: TGTGCCAGCAGGAGGACAGCGGCCAACACTGAAGCTTTCTTT
D gene: -
J gene: TRBJ1-1
clone size: -
V gene: TRBV9

CDR3 protein: CASSPRGDQPQHF
CDR3 DNA: TGTGCCAGCTCACCACGGGGGGATCAGCCCCAGCATTTT
D gene: -
J gene: TRBJ1-5
clone size: -
V gene: TRBV18

CDR3 protein: CASAGTRSDNEQFF
CDR3 DNA: TGTGCCAGTGCCGGGACTAGATCGGACAATGAGCAGTTCTTC
D gene: TRBD2
J gene: TRBJ2-1
clone size: -
V gene: TRBV2

CDR3 protein: CASSLVASGGAYEQFF
CDR3 DNA: TGTGCCAGCAGCTTGGTCGCTAGCGGGGGGGCATATGAGCAGTTCTTC
D gene: TRBD2
J gene: TRBJ2-1
clone size: -
V gene: TRBV5-6

CDR3 protein: CASSSPWGLEAFF
CDR3 DNA: TGTGCCAGCAGTTCCCCCTGGGGCTTGGAAGCTTTCTTT
D gene: -
J gene: TRBJ1-1
clone size: -
V gene: TRBV6-5

CDR3 protein: CASTLNAGAYNEQFF
CDR3 DNA: TGTGCCAGCACCTTAAACGCGGGGGCCTACAATGAGCAGTTCTTC
D gene: TRBD2
J gene: TRBJ2-1
clone size: -
V gene: TRBV4-2

CDR3 protein: CSASGSDRNTDTQYF
CDR3 DNA: TGCAGTGCTAGTGGATCGGACAGAAACACAGATACGCAGTATTTT
D gene: -
J gene: TRBJ2-3
clone size: -
V gene: TRBV20-1

CDR3 protein: CASSSKGLGKLNEKLFF
CDR3 DNA: TGTGCCAGCAGCTCCAAAGGACTCGGGAAGCTTAATGAAAAACTGTTTTTT
D gene: -
J gene: TRBJ1-4
clone size: -
V gene: TRBV11-2

CDR3 protein: CASSELKGASNQPQHF
CDR3 DNA: TGTGCCAGCAGTGAATTAAAGGGGGCAAGCAATCAGCCCCAGCATTTT
D gene: TRBD1
J gene: TRBJ1-5
clone size: -
V gene: TRBV6-1

CDR3 protein: CASSPIEGLARETQYF
CDR3 DNA: TGTGCCAGCTCACCCATCGAAGGACTAGCACGAGAGACCCAGTACTTC
D gene: TRBD2
J gene: TRBJ2-5
clone size: -
V gene: TRBV18

CDR3 protein: CASHYSGGPNNEQFF
CDR3 DNA: TGTGCCAGCCACTATTCGGGGGGGCCGAACAATGAGCAGTTCTTC
D gene: TRBD2
J gene: TRBJ2-1
clone size: -
V gene: TRBV19

CDR3 protein: CASSSGPAGELFF
CDR3 DNA: TGTGCCAGCAGTTCCGGTCCGGCCGGGGAGCTGTTTTTT
D gene: -
J gene: TRBJ2-2
clone size: -
V gene: TRBV12-3/TRBV12-4

CDR3 protein: CASSPTGVGELFF
CDR3 DNA: TGTGCCAGCAGCCCTACGGGAGTCGGGGAGCTGTTTTTT
D gene: -
J gene: TRBJ2-2
clone size: -
V gene: TRBV9

CDR3 protein: CASSPREGWRDGDNEQFF
CDR3 DNA: TGCGCCAGCAGCCCCAGGGAGGGTTGGCGGGACGGAGACAATGAGCAGTTCTTC
D gene: TRBD2
J gene: TRBJ2-1
clone size: -
V gene: TRBV4-1

CDR3 protein: CASSPDSGTEAFF
CDR3 DNA: TGTGCCAGCAGCCCCGACAGTGGCACTGAAGCTTTCTTT
D gene: -
J gene: TRBJ1-1
clone size: -
V gene: TRBV7-9

CDR3 protein: CASSFVRTGGTEAFF
CDR3 DNA: TGTGCCAGCAGCTTCGTAAGGACAGGGGGAACTGAAGCTTTCTTT
D gene: TRBD1
J gene: TRBJ1-1
clone size: -
V gene: TRBV7-9

CDR3 protein: CASSQGTSGADTQYF
CDR3 DNA: TGCGCCAGCAGCCAAGGGACTAGCGGGGCAGATACGCAGTATTTT
D gene: TRBD2
J gene: TRBJ2-3
clone size: few
V gene: TRBV4-3

CDR3 protein: CATSRDQNQPQHF
CDR3 DNA: TGTGCCACCAGCAGAGATCAAAATCAGCCCCAGCATTTT
D gene: -
J gene: TRBJ1-5
clone size: -
V gene: TRBV15

CDR3 protein: CASSQGVVWAKGYTF
CDR3 DNA: TGCGCCAGCAGCCAAGGGGTTGTGTGGGCGAAGGGCTACACCTTC
D gene: -
J gene: TRBJ1-2
clone size: -
V gene: TRBV4-1

CDR3 protein: CASRNRGAHEKLFF
CDR3 DNA: TGTGCCAGCAGGAACAGGGGGGCACATGAAAAACTGTTTTTT
D gene: TRBD1
J gene: TRBJ1-4
clone size: -
V gene: TRBV28

CDR3 protein: CASSGPGQGEYGYTF
CDR3 DNA: TGTGCCAGCAGCGGACCGGGACAGGGAGAGTATGGCTACACCTTC
D gene: TRBD1
J gene: TRBJ1-2
clone size: -
V gene: TRBV9

CDR3 protein: CASSPKTGGNEKLFF
CDR3 DNA: TGTGCCAGCAGCCCAAAGACAGGGGGCAATGAAAAACTGTTTTTT
D gene: TRBD1
J gene: TRBJ1-4
clone size: -
V gene: TRBV3-1/TRBV3-2

CDR3 protein: CSASSRTGAKSYGYTF
CDR3 DNA: TGCAGTGCTAGTTCCCGGACAGGGGCCAAGAGCTATGGCTACACCTTC
D gene: TRBD1
J gene: TRBJ1-2
clone size: -
V gene: TRBV20-1

CDR3 protein: CASSQDAQRGSTDTQYF
CDR3 DNA: TGTGCCAGCAGCCAAGATGCCCAGCGGGGGAGCACAGATACGCAGTATTTT
D gene: TRBD2
J gene: TRBJ2-3
clone size: -
V gene: TRBV3-1/TRBV3-2

CDR3 protein: CASSANPNAPTNEKLFF
CDR3 DNA: TGTGCCAGCAGCGCTAACCCTAACGCCCCAACTAATGAAAAACTGTTTTTT
D gene: -
J gene: TRBJ1-4
clone size: -
V gene: TRBV9